The 10 T cell receptor beta chains presented below share a single source sample, sequenced in a study of neurological immune-mediated disorders. Via MiXCR, TCRdb re-called the 5' RACE reads, giving one row per CDR3 protein. The repertoire includes tens of thousands of distinct CDR3 sequences, about 13% of them detected once, and approximately 2.2% sits in the top ten. Time point specified: longitudinal time-point 2. The sequenced sample consisted of PBMCs. The receptors were sampled from a middle-aged woman in good health.

In its sample, this clonotype was seen many times. The chain links TRBV4-1 to TRBJ1-1; maybe TRBD1 (5 bases). Trimming took 4 bases from V and 2 from J, leaving 14 bases between them. This CDR3 comprises 15 residues. Per germline, CDR1 MGHRA and CDR2 YSYEKL. CDR3 sequence: CASSPTLDRNTEAFF. For the CDR3, the DNA is TGCGCCAGCAGCCCGACTCTAGACAGAAACACTGAAGCTTTCTTT.

This clonotype was counted many times. This sequence joins TRBV3-1 and TRBJ2-5; D is uncertain. Trimming cost V 0 bases and J 4 bases, with 9 bases left between them. CDR3 length equals 14 residues. The germline CDR1 and CDR2 sequences are LGHDT and YNNKEL (reference sequence). CDR3 sequence: CASSQDGRSETQYF. In DNA, the CDR3 is TGTGCCAGCAGCCAAGATGGCCGATCAGAGACCCAGTACTTC.

This clonotype was observed many times. V and J are TRBV27 and TRBJ2-1, with a tentative D call TRBD2 (5 bases). This CDR3 has 15 residues. The germline V gene encodes CDR1 MNHEY and CDR2 SMNVEV (reference sequence). V was trimmed by 3 bases and J by 2 bases, leaving 11 bases between them. DNA for the CDR3: TGTGCCAGCAGTTTTGGAGCGGTGCCCTACAATGAGCAGTTCTTC. This gives the protein CASSFGAVPYNEQFF.

The V gene is TRBV30, the J gene TRBJ1-1, with unresolved D. V lost 0 bases and J lost 0, with 8 bases in between. Germline assignment: CDR1 GTSNPN and CDR2 SVGIG (reference sequence). The length of the CDR3 is 14 residues. The CDR3 loop is CAWSVHTLNTEAFF. CDR3 DNA: TGTGCCTGGAGTGTACACACTTTGAACACTGAAGCTTTCTTT. Together with reference TRBV30 and TRBJ1-1, the CDR3 gives the full variable domain: SQTIHQWPATLVQPVGSPLSLECTVEGTSNPNLYWYRQAAGRGLQLLFYSVGIGQISSEVPQNLSASRPQDRQFILSSKKLLLSDSGFYLCAWSVHTLNTEAFFGQGTRLTVV.

The table lists this clonotype with many counts. The chain links TRBV3-1 to TRBJ2-1; D is undetermined. Germline CDR1 reads LGHDT; CDR2 reads YNNKEL (reference sequence). V was trimmed by 0 bases and J by 7 bases, leaving 13 bases between them. CDR3 size: 15 residues. The CDR3: CASSQDASGTNEQFF. The CDR3 region has the DNA TGTGCCAGCAGCCAAGATGCGTCAGGAACGAATGAGCAGTTCTTC.

The chain carries TRBV2 and TRBJ2-7, with D possibly TRBD1 on 6 matching bases. Per the germline V gene, CDR1 is SNHLY and CDR2 is FYNNEI. This CDR3 comprises 14 residues. V was cut by 2 bases and J by 4 bases, with 12 bases left in between. The CDR3 loop is CASSERTALYEQYF. CDR3 nucleotide sequence: TGTGCCAGCAGTGAAAGGACAGCTTTATACGAGCAGTACTTC.

This clonotype was counted at least ten times. The chain links TRBV25-1 to TRBJ1-3; D gene ambiguous. V shed 2 bases and J shed 8 bases, with 10 bases lying between them. The CDR3 runs 13 residues. Germline V CDR1 and CDR2: MGHDK, SYGVNS. The CDR3 nucleotides read TGTGCCAGCAGTGAAGGGTTGGGCCACACCATATATTTT. Protein product: CASSEGLGHTIYF.

This clonotype appeared many times. The CDR3 DNA follows: TGTGCCAGCAGCTTCGGACAGGCCCCGCATTCACCCCTCCACTTT. Protein product: CASSFGQAPHSPLHF. The V call is TRBV7-2, the J call TRBJ1-6, with TRBD1 identical over 7 bases. The CDR3 is 15 residues long. Trimming removed 3 bases from V and 8 bases from J; junction bases left unmatched: 7. Germline V gene lookup returns CDR1 SGHTA and CDR2 FQGNSA. Full variable domain (rest looked up from reference TRBV7-2 and TRBJ1-6): GAGVSQSPSNKVTEKGKDVELRCDPISGHTALYWYRQSLGQGLEFLIYFQGNSAPDKSGLPSDRFSAERTGGSVSTLTIQRTQQEDSAVYLCASSFGQAPHSPLHFGNGTRLTVT.

This chain links TRBV4-3 with TRBJ1-3, with D unresolved. Deletions cut 3 bases from V and 0 bases from J, with 12 bases between. The CDR3 runs to 16 residues. CDR1 is LGHNA, CDR2 YSLEER, per germline. CDR3 coding DNA: TGCGCCAGCAGCCAGTGGCCACCCTTCTCTGGAAACACCATATATTTT. Translated, it gives CASSQWPPFSGNTIYF.

This clonotype was observed many times. The rearrangement joins TRBV10-3 to TRBJ2-7; D remains unclear. Trimming pared 3 bases from V and 3 bases from J, leaving 3 bases between. The CDR3 is made up of 11 amino acids. Germline assignment: CDR1 ENHRY and CDR2 SYGVKD. CDR3 loop: CAISDDYEQYF. CDR3 in DNA: TGTGCCATCAGTGATGACTACGAGCAGTACTTC.